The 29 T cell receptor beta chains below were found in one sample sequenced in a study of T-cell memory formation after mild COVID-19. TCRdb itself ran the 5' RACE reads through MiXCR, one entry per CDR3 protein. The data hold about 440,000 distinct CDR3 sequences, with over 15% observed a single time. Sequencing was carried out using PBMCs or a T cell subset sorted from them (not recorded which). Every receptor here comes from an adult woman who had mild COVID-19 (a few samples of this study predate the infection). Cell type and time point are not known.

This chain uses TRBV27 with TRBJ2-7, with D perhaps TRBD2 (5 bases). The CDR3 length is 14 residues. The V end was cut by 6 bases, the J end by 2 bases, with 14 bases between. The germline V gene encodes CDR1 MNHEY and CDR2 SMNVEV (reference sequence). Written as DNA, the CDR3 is TGTGCCAGCAGAAGGCCGGGATCGGCCTACGAGCAGTACTTC. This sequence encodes CASRRPGSAYEQYF.

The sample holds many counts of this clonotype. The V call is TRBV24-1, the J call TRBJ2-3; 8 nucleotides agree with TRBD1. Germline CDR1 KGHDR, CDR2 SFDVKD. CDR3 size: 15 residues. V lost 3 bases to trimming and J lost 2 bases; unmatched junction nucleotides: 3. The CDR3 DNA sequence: TGTGCCACCAGTGATCCGACAGGGGCCACAGATACGCAGTATTTT. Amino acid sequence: CATSDPTGATDTQYF.

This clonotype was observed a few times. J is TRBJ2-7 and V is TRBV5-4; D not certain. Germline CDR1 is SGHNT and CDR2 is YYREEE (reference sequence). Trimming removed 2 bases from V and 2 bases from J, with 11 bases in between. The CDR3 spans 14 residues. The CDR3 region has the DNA TGTGCCAGCAGCTTTACGGACGCAACCTACGAGCAGTACTTC. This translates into CASSFTDATYEQYF.

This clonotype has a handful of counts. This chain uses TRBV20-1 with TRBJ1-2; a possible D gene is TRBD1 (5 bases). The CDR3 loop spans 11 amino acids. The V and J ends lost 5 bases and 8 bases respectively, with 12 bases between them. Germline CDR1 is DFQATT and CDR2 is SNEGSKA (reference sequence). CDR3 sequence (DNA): TGCAGTGCTCCACAGGCTACGGGCTACACCTTC. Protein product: CSAPQATGYTF.

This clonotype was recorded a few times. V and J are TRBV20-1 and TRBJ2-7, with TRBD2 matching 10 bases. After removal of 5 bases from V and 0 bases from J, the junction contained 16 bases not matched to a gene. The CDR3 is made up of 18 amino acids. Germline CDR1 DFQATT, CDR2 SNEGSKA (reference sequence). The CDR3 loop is CSALLSVTSGPSSYEQYF. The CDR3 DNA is TGCAGTGCTCTCCTTTCGGTGACTAGCGGGCCAAGCTCCTACGAGCAGTACTTC.

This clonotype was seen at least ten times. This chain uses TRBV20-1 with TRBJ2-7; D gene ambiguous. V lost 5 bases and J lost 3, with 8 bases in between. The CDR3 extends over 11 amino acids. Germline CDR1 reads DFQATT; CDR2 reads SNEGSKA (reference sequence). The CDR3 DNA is TGCAGTGCTGCGAATCTCTACGAGCAGTACTTC. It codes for CSAANLYEQYF.

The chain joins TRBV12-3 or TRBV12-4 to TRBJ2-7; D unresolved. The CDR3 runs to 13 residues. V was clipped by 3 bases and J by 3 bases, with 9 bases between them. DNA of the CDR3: TGTGCCAGCAGTTTGGAATGGGGCTACGAGCAGTACTTC. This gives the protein CASSLEWGYEQYF.

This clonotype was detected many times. Written as DNA, the CDR3 is TGCAGTGCTAGAGATGCGGCAGGAGTGAACACTGAAGCTTTCTTT. Its translation is CSARDAAGVNTEAFF. The rearrangement uses TRBV20-1 and TRBJ1-1; D is uncertain. CDR1 is DFQATT, CDR2 SNEGSKA, per germline (reference sequence). The CDR3 loop spans 15 amino acids. V was clipped by 0 bases and J by 0 bases, with 11 bases between them.

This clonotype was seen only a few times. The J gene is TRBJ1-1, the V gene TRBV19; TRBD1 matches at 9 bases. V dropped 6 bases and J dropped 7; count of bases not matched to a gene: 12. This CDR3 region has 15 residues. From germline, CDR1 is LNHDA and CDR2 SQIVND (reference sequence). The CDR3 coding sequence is TGTGCCAGTAGGCTGTCGACAGGGGGGCTTCGTGAAGCTTTCTTT. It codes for CASRLSTGGLREAFF.

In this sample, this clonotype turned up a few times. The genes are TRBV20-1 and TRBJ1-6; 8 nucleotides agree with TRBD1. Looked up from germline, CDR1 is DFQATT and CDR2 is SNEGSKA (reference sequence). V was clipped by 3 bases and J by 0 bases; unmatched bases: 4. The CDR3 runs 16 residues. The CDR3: CSASPGQGSYNSPLHF. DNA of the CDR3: TGCAGTGCTAGCCCCGGACAGGGCTCCTATAATTCACCCCTCCACTTT.

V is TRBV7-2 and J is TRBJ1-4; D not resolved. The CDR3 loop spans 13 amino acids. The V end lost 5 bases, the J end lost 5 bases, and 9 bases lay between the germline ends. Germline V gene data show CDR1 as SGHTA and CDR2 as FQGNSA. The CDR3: CASSDQPNEKLFF. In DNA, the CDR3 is TGTGCCAGCAGCGACCAACCCAATGAAAAACTGTTTTTT.

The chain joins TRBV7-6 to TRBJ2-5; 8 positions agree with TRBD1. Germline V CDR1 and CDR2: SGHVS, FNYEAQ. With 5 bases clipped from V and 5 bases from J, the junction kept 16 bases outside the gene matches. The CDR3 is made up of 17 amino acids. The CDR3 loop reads CASSNRQGPGGTETQYF. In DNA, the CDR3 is TGTGCCAGCAGCAATAGACAGGGGCCAGGGGGGACGGAGACCCAGTACTTC.

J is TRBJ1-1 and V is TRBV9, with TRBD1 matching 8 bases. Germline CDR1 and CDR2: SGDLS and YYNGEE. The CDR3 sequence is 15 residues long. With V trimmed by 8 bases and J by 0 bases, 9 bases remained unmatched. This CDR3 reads CASRPGTGLNTEAFF. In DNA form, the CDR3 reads TGTGCCAGTCGTCCCGGGACAGGTTTGAACACTGAAGCTTTCTTT.

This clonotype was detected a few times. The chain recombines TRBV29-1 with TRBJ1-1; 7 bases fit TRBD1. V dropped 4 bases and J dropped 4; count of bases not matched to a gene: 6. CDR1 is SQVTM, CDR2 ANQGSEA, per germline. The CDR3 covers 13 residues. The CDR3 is CSVGAGGITEAFF. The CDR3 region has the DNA TGCAGCGTTGGGGCAGGGGGGATCACTGAAGCTTTCTTT.

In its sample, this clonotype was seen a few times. CDR3 region: CATSDGSGGGFETQYF. The CDR3 bases are TGTGCCACCAGTGACGGATCGGGGGGCGGGTTCGAGACCCAGTACTTC. The chain combines TRBV24-1 with TRBJ2-5; D may be TRBD2 (7 bases). V lost 4 bases and J 5 bases, leaving 19 bases between the germline ends. The CDR3 runs to 16 residues. Germline-derived CDR1 and CDR2 are KGHDR and SFDVKD.

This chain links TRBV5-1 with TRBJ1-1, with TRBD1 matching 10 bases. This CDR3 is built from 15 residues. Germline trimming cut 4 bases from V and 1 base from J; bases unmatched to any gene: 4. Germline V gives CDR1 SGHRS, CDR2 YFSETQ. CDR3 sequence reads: CASSPGTGENTEAFF. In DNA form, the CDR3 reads TGCGCCAGCAGCCCCGGGACAGGGGAGAACACTGAAGCTTTCTTT.

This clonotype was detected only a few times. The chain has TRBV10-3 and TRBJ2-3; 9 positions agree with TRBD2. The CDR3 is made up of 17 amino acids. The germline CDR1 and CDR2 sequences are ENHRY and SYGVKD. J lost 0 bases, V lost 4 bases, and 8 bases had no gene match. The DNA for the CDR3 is TGTGCCATCAGTGGTAGCGGGGGAGGAACTAGCACAGATACGCAGTATTTT. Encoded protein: CAISGSGGGTSTDTQYF.

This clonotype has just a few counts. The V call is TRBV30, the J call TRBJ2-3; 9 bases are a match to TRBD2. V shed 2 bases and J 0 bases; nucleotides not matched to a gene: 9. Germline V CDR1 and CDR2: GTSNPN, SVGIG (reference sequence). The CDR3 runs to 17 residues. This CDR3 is CAWSRSPLAGSTDTQYF. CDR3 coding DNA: TGTGCCTGGAGTCGCTCGCCCCTAGCGGGGAGCACAGATACGCAGTATTTT. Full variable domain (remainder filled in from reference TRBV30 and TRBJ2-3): SQTIHQWPATLVQPVGSPLSLECTVEGTSNPNLYWYRQAAGRGLQLLFYSVGIGQISSEVPQNLSASRPQDRQFILSSKKLLLSDSGFYLCAWSRSPLAGSTDTQYFGPGTRLTVL.

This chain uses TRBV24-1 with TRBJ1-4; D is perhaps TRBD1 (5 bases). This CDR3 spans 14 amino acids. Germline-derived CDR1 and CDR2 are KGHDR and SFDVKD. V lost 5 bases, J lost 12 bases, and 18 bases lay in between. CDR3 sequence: CATSGPGAKTELFF. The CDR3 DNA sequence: TGTGCCACCAGTGGCCCCGGGGCTAAGACAGAACTGTTTTTT.

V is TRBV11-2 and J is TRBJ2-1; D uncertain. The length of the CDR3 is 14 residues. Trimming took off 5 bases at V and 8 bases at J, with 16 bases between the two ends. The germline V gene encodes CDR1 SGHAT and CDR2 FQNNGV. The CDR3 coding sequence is TGTGCCAGCAGCCCTCGAGGAGTTACCGATGAGCAGTTCTTC. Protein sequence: CASSPRGVTDEQFF.

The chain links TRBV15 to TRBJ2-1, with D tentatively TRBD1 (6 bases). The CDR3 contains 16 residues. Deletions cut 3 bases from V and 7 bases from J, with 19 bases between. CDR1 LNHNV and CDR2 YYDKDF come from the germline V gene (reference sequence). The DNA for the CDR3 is TGTGCCACCAGCAGCTTAACAGGGTCTACGGGGAATGAGCAGTTCTTC. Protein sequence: CATSSLTGSTGNEQFF. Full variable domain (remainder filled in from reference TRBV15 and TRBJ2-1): DAMVIQNPRYQVTQFGKPVTLSCSQTLNHNVMYWYQQKSSQAPKLLFHYYDKDFNNEADTPDNFQSRRPNTSFCFLDIRSPGLGDTAMYLCATSSLTGSTGNEQFFGPGTRLTVL.

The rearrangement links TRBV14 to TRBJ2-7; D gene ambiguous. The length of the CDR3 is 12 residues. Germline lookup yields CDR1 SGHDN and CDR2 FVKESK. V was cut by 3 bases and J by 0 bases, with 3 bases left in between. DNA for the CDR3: TGTGCCAGCAGCCATAGCTCCTACGAGCAGTACGTC. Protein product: CASSHSSYEQYV.

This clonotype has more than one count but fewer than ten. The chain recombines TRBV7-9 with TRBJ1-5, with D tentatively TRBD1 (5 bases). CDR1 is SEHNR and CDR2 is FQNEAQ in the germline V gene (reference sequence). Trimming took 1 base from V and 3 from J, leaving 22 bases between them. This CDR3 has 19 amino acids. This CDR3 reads CASSLGDSGSQGHNQPQHF. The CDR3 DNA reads TGTGCCAGCAGCTTAGGGGATTCCGGGTCGCAGGGTCACAATCAGCCCCAGCATTTT. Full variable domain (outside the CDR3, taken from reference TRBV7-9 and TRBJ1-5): DTGVSQNPRHKITKRGQNVTFRCDPISEHNRLYWYRQTLGQGPEFLTYFQNEAQLEKSRLLSDRFSAERPKGSFSTLEIQRTEQGDSAMYLCASSLGDSGSQGHNQPQHFGDGTRLSIL.

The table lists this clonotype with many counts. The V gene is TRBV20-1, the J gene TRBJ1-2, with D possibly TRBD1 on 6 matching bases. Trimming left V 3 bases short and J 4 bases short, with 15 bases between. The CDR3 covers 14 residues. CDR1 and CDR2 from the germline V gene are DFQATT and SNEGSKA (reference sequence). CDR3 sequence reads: CSASSPGRGYGYTF. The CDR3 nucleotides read TGCAGTGCTAGTAGCCCCGGCAGGGGCTATGGCTACACCTTC.

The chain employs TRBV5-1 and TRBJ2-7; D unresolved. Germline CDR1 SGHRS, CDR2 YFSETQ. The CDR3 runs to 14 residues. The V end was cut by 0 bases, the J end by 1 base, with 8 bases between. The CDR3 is CASSLDPLSYEQYF. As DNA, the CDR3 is TGCGCCAGCAGCTTGGACCCGCTTTCCTACGAGCAGTACTTC.

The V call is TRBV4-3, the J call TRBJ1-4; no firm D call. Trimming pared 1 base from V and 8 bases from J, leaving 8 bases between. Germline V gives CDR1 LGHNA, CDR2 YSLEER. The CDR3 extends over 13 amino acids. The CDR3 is CASSQVPGEKLFF. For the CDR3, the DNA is TGCGCCAGCAGCCAAGTCCCCGGGGAAAAACTGTTTTTT.

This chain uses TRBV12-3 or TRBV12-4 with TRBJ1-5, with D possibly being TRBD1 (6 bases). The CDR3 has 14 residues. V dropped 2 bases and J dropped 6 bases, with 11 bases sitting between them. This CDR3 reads CASSLNRVIQPQHF. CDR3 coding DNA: TGTGCCAGCAGTTTAAACAGGGTAATTCAGCCCCAGCATTTT.

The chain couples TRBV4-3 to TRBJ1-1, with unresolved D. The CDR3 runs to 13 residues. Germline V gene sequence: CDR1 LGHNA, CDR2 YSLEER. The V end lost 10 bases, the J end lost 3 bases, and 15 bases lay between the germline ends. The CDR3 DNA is TGCGCCACCCGCGGAGCGGTCGACACTGAAGCTTTCTTT. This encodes CATRGAVDTEAFF.

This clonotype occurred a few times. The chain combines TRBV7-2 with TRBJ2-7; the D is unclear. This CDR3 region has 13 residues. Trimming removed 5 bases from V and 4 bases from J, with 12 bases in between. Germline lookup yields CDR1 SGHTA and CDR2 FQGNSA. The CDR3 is CASSPHGMYEQYF. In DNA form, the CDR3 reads TGTGCCAGCAGCCCTCACGGAATGTACGAGCAGTACTTC.